This T cell receptor (beta chain) emerged from a study of blood T cell repertoires in COVID-19. Trimming removed 0 bases at V and 10 bases at J, with 10 bases between. The CDR3 is 13 amino acids. In germline, CDR1 is ENHRY, CDR2 SYGVKD. The protocol was immunoSEQ multiplex PCR, while the TCRdb copy is restricted to in-frame clones and leaves out a portion. This sample has approximately 200,000 clones, with approximately 88% found just once. The sample was PBMCs or T cells enriched from blood (not recorded which). V is TRBV10-3 and J is TRBJ2-1, with a weak D call TRBD1 (6 bases). The source is a woman in her 30s who had been exposed to COVID-19. The CDR3 reads CAISESKTGEQFF. The CDR3 DNA is TGTGCCATCAGTGAGTCGAAGACAGGAGAGCAGTTCTTC.